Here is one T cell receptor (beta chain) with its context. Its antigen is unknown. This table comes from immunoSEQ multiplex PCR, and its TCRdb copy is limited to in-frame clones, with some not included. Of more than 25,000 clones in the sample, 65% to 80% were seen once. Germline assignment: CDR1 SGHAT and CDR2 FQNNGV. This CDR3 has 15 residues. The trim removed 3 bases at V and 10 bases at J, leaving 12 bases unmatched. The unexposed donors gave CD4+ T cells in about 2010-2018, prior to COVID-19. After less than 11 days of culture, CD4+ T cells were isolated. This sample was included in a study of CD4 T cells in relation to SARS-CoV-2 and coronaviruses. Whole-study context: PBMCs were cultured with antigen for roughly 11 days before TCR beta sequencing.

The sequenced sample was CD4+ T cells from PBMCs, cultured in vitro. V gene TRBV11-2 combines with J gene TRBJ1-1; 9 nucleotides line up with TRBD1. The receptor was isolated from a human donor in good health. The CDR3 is CASSFLTTGGIGAFF. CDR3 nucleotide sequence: TGTGCCAGCAGCTTTTTAACCACAGGGGGCATAGGAGCTTTCTTT.